One T cell receptor beta chain is described in this entry. Full-length variable regions came from constant-region reverse primers plus semi-nested Nested Universal Primer A PCR. TCRdb processed the 5' RACE reads anew with MiXCR; each CDR3 protein has one entry. The data show over 55,000 distinct CDR3 sequences, more than 25% seen once. Germline V gene lookup returns CDR1 MNHEY and CDR2 SMNVEV (reference sequence). The V and J ends lost 3 bases and 7 bases respectively, with 10 bases between them. The length of the CDR3 is 13 residues. This chain links TRBV27 with TRBJ2-1; D is undetermined. This clonotype was obtained from a female donor with breast cancer. Source material: tumor-infiltrating naive CD4+ T cells sorted from the breast tumor. Subset here: naive CD4+ T cells, CD4+CD45RA+CD25-. The CDR3 DNA sequence: TGTGCCAGCAGTTTTCAGTCAGGAAATGAGCAGTTCTTC. The encoded protein is CASSFQSGNEQFF.